These 26 T cell receptor beta chains were all obtained from the same sample, sequenced in a study of blood T cell repertoires in COVID-19. The table came from immunoSEQ multiplex PCR; TCRdb's copy has only in-frame clones and leaves some out. Here the sample spans about 66,000 clones, 86% being singletons. The material sequenced was peripheral blood. These receptors were collected from a man aged 45-65 years with active COVID-19.

The chain recombines TRBV3-1 (or the pseudogene TRBV3-2) with TRBJ2-5; 9 nucleotides agree with TRBD1. This CDR3 has 14 residues. V shed 4 bases and J 5 bases; nucleotides not matched to a gene: 5. Germline lookup yields CDR1 LGHDT and CDR2 YNNKEL (reference sequence). DNA of the CDR3: TGTGCCAGCAGCCTGGGGACAGGGAGGGAGACCCAGTACTTC. It is translated as CASSLGTGRETQYF.

The V and J genes are TRBV5-1 and TRBJ2-1; 11 nucleotides match TRBD2. CDR1 is SGHRS and CDR2 is YFSETQ in the germline V gene. This CDR3 has 15 amino acids. J was trimmed by 4 bases and V by 5 bases; bases with no gene match: 5. The CDR3 DNA reads TGCGCCAGCAGGCCCGGGACTAGCGGTTACAATGAGCAGTTCTTC. This translates into CASRPGTSGYNEQFF.

This sequence joins TRBV6-2 or TRBV6-3 and TRBJ1-2; D is possibly TRBD1 (6 bases). From germline, CDR1 is MNHEY and CDR2 SVGEGT. The V and J ends lost 2 bases and 8 bases respectively, with 12 bases between them. The CDR3 length is 13 residues. The CDR3 coding sequence is TGTGCCAGCAGTTACGCACAGGGAAAGGGCTACACCTTC. Amino acid sequence: CASSYAQGKGYTF.

This chain joins TRBV21-1 and TRBJ2-7; TRBD2, the D gene given by the table, was not confirmed from the DNA. TRBV21-1 corresponds to a pseudogene. The CDR3 loop spans 14 amino acids. The CDR3 loop is CASSGLGGFYEQYV. The CDR3 DNA reads TGTGCCAGCAGCGGTCTCGGGGGGTTCTACGAGCAGTACGTC.

The rearrangement uses TRBV11-2 and TRBJ2-3; maybe TRBD1 (5 bases). The V gene's germline CDR1 is SGHAT and CDR2 FQNNGV. The CDR3 has 16 residues. Between the trimmed V and J ends, which lost 5 bases and 3 bases, there was a span of 18 bases. The CDR3 is CASSPRIRVVTDTQYF. CDR3 nucleotide sequence: TGTGCCAGCAGCCCGAGGATCAGGGTAGTGACAGATACGCAGTATTTT.

J is TRBJ2-1 and V is TRBV5-6; the match to TRBD2 covers 12 bases. This CDR3 contains 17 residues. After removal of 4 bases from V and 0 bases from J, the junction contained 5 bases not matched to a gene. The V gene's germline CDR1 is SGHDT and CDR2 YYEEEE. CDR3 loop: CASSKTSGGSSYNEQFF. The CDR3 DNA follows: TGTGCCAGCAGCAAGACTAGCGGGGGAAGCTCCTACAATGAGCAGTTCTTC.

CDR3 sequence reads: CASTQTVYNEQFF. CDR3 sequence (DNA): TGTGCCAGCACTCAAACAGTATACAATGAGCAGTTCTTC. The chain uses TRBV2 and TRBJ2-1; D not certain. The CDR3 totals 13 residues. Germline CDR1 and CDR2: SNHLY and FYNNEI. V was cut by 7 bases and J by 4 bases, with 11 bases left in between.

The rearrangement links TRBV6-5 to TRBJ1-1; tentatively, D is TRBD1 (5 bases). V was cut by 0 bases and J by 2 bases, with 13 bases left in between. The CDR3 loop spans 16 amino acids. CDR1 is MNHEY and CDR2 is SVGAGI in the germline V gene. The CDR3 DNA follows: TGTGCCAGCAGTTACTCGTCCGGGGGTGGCAACACTGAAGCTTTCTTT. This encodes CASSYSSGGGNTEAFF.

The chain uses TRBV6-5 and TRBJ1-5; no definite D call. Trimming shortened V by 8 bases and J by 2 bases, and 13 bases separated the two germline ends. This CDR3 contains 14 residues. CDR1 is MNHEY, CDR2 SVGAGI, per germline. CDR3 DNA: TGTGCCAGCTCGTCGGGGAAGGGCAATCAGCCCCAGCATTTT. It codes for CASSSGKGNQPQHF.

J is TRBJ1-6 and V is TRBV19, with TRBD1 matching 10 bases. Per germline, CDR1 LNHDA and CDR2 SQIVND (reference sequence). V was pared by 5 bases and J by 10 bases, with 8 bases of the junction left unmatched. The CDR3 spans 15 residues. CDR3 sequence: CASSLGTGVLSPLHF. CDR3 DNA: TGTGCCAGTAGTCTCGGGACAGGGGTTCTCTCACCCCTCCACTTT.

CDR3 DNA: TGCGCCAGCAGCCAATCTCCAGGGGGAGAAGGCGGGGAGCTGTTTTTT. Its translation: CASSQSPGGEGGELFF. J is TRBJ2-2 and V is TRBV4-1, with TRBD1 identical over 7 bases. This CDR3 region has 16 residues. V shed 2 bases, J shed 7 bases, and the junction held 10 bases outside the gene matches. Germline CDR1 MGHRA, CDR2 YSYEKL.

The genes are TRBV2 and TRBJ2-1; 7 bases match TRBD2. The junction had 5 bases not matched to a gene; V was cut back by 7 bases and J by 2 bases. The CDR3 contains 14 residues. Germline values: CDR1 SNHLY, CDR2 FYNNEI. The CDR3 coding sequence is TGTGCCAGCACGCAGCGGGGACCCTACAATGAGCAGTTCTTC. Its translation is CASTQRGPYNEQFF.

V gene TRBV18 combines with J gene TRBJ2-3, with 12 bases lining up with TRBD2. CDR3 size: 17 residues. Germline V CDR1 and CDR2: KGHSH, LQKENI. The J segment lost 7 bases and the V segment lost 4 bases, leaving 12 bases of the junction unmatched. CDR3 residues: CASSLSTTSGGGYTQYF. The DNA of the CDR3 is TGTGCCAGCTCACTATCAACGACTAGCGGGGGAGGATATACGCAGTATTTT.

The chain combines TRBV7-6 with TRBJ2-3; 14 positions match TRBD2. V gave up 3 bases and J gave up 1 base; unmatched junction bases: 6. Germline CDR1 reads SGHVS; CDR2 reads FNYEAQ. The CDR3 totals 18 residues. The CDR3 here is CASSFLGTSGGRTDTQYF. CDR3 coding DNA: TGTGCCAGCAGCTTTTTAGGGACTAGCGGGGGCCGCACAGATACGCAGTATTTT. The complete variable domain, with remaining parts taken from reference TRBV7-6 and TRBJ2-3, reads GAGVSQSPRYKVTKRGQDVALRCDPISGHVSLYWYRQALGQGPEFLTYFNYEAQQDKSGLPNDRFSAERPEGSISTLTIQRTEQRDSAMYRCASSFLGTSGGRTDTQYFGPGTRLTVL.

The V call is TRBV24-1, the J call TRBJ1-5; the D gene is possibly TRBD1 (6 bases). V was clipped by 5 bases and J by 1 base, with 17 bases between them. The germline V gene has CDR1 KGHDR and CDR2 SFDVKD. This CDR3 comprises 17 residues. The CDR3: CATSADGGLGSNQPQHF. CDR3 nucleotides: TGTGCCACCAGTGCCGACGGGGGGCTCGGGAGCAATCAGCCCCAGCATTTT.

The chain combines TRBV6-4 with TRBJ2-3, with 12 bases that match TRBD2. The CDR3 covers 15 residues. J lost 1 base, V lost 5 bases, and 1 base had no gene match. The germline V gene has CDR1 MRHNA and CDR2 SNTAGT. The CDR3 region is CASSPSGGGTDTQYF. In DNA, the CDR3 is TGTGCCAGCAGTCCTAGCGGGGGGGGCACAGATACGCAGTATTTT.

In its sample, this clone was seen a few times. This rearrangement joins TRBV9 to TRBJ2-2; D gene ambiguous. Between the trimmed V and J ends, which lost 4 bases and 6 bases, there was a span of 10 bases. Germline assignment: CDR1 SGDLS and CDR2 YYNGEE. CDR3 length equals 13 residues. DNA for the CDR3: TGTGCCAGCAGCCCACGAGTTTCCGGGGAGCTGTTTTTT. Protein product: CASSPRVSGELFF.

This clone came up once. The V gene is TRBV3-1 (or the pseudogene TRBV3-2), the J gene TRBJ1-2; no clear D gene. Germline V gene sequence: CDR1 LGHDT, CDR2 YNNKEL (reference sequence). V was cut by 1 base and J by 5 bases, with 17 bases left in between. CDR3 length: 16 amino acids. CDR3 region: CASSQGNSNPKYGYTF. The CDR3 bases are TGTGCCAGCAGCCAAGGGAACAGCAATCCCAAATATGGCTACACCTTC.

This chain joins TRBV7-8 and TRBJ2-1; TRBD2 aligns across 11 bases. This CDR3 is 13 amino acids long. The V and J ends lost 2 bases and 13 bases, in that order; junction bases with no gene match: 4. Germline V gene lookup returns CDR1 SGHVS and CDR2 FQNEAQ. The CDR3 nucleotides are TGTGCCAGCAGCTTACTACTAGCGGGAGACCAGTTCTTC. Its translation: CASSLLLAGDQFF.

The chain combines TRBV9 with TRBJ2-7; 11 bases line up with TRBD1. V trimming: 3 bases; J trimming: 6 bases; junction bases outside the gene matches: 5. This CDR3 has 14 residues. Per the germline V gene, CDR1 is SGDLS and CDR2 is YYNGEE. CDR3 region: CASSASGQGGEQYF. CDR3 nucleotide sequence: TGTGCCAGCAGCGCCTCGGGACAGGGGGGCGAGCAGTACTTC.

This chain connects TRBV11-2 to TRBJ1-3; no clear D gene. V lost 2 bases, J lost 0 bases, and 11 bases lay in between. CDR1 SGHAT and CDR2 FQNNGV come from the germline V gene. The CDR3 is made up of 16 amino acids. In nucleotides, the CDR3 is TGTGCCAGCAGCTTATACCCCGGGAGCTCTGGAAACACCATATATTTT. Translating it yields CASSLYPGSSGNTIYF.

The V and J genes are TRBV7-8 and TRBJ1-3, with D uncertain. Germline V gives CDR1 SGHVS, CDR2 FQNEAQ. The CDR3 has 17 amino acids. V was shortened by 5 bases and J by 0 bases, with 17 bases between the two germline ends. The CDR3 here is CASSPGRRGTSGNTIYF. The CDR3, as DNA: TGTGCCAGCAGCCCCGGGAGGCGGGGAACCTCTGGAAACACCATATATTTT.

This rearrangement joins TRBV7-9 to TRBJ2-1; no firm D call. The CDR3 has 12 residues. Trimming removed 4 bases at V and 7 bases at J, with 8 bases between. The germline gives CDR1 SEHNR, CDR2 FQNEAQ (reference sequence). CDR3 sequence: CASSSIQNEQFF. CDR3 DNA sequence: TGTGCCAGCAGCTCCATTCAAAATGAGCAGTTCTTC.

The chain is built from TRBV13 and TRBJ1-2; TRBD1 might be the D (5 bases). CDR3 length: 14 amino acids. The V end was cut by 6 bases, the J end by 3 bases, with 14 bases between. Germline lookup yields CDR1 PRHDT and CDR2 FYEKMQ (reference sequence). In DNA, the CDR3 is TGTGCCAGCAGAGAGGGGACGGGGGACTATGGCTACACCTTC. It encodes CASREGTGDYGYTF.

The chain recombines TRBV6-6 with TRBJ1-3, with 7 bases aligning to TRBD1. Per the germline V gene, CDR1 is MNHNY and CDR2 is SVGAGI (reference sequence). Trimming at V came to 6 bases and at J to 1 base, leaving 6 bases not matched to a gene. The CDR3 covers 15 residues. The CDR3, as DNA: TGTGCCAGCAGCGGCAGGGGGAGGTCTGGAAACACCATATATTTT. It translates to CASSGRGRSGNTIYF.

The gene calls are TRBV28 and TRBJ2-3, with 12 bases aligning to TRBD2. Trimming cost V 4 bases and J 7 bases; bases outside gene matches: 9. Germline V gene lookup returns CDR1 MDHEN and CDR2 SYDVKM. The CDR3 is 16 residues long. The CDR3 protein is CASSSPLAGGGNTQYF. The CDR3 DNA follows: TGTGCCAGCAGTTCCCCCCTAGCGGGAGGGGGGAATACGCAGTATTTT.